The 20 T cell receptor beta chains reported below all come from one sample, sequenced in a study of shared clonotypes between healthy human individuals. Here immunoSEQ multiplex PCR was the method, and the copy in TCRdb shows in-frame clones only, minus some. This sample has some 2,100,000 clones, with just over 90% found just once. The naive CD8 fraction comprised CD45RO-negative cells positively selected for CCR7 and excluded terminally differentiated effector memory CD45RA+ cells. The specimen was naive CD8+ T cells from PBMCs. All receptors come from a man aged 18 to 35 in good health. Some clones in this sample may be carry-over from other donors' samples.

The V call is TRBV13, the J call TRBJ1-1; a weak D match, TRBD1 (6 bases). The CDR3 sequence is 15 residues long. V was trimmed by 5 bases and J by 5 bases, leaving 18 bases between them. Germline CDR1 is PRHDT and CDR2 is FYEKMQ (reference sequence). Here the CDR3 DNA reads TGTGCCAGCAGCCAAATCGGGGGCCTCAAAACTGAAGCTTTCTTT. Its translation is CASSQIGGLKTEAFF.

The rearrangement links TRBV11-2 to TRBJ2-3; perhaps TRBD1 as D (5 bases). The V end was cut by 6 bases, the J end by 4 bases, with 11 bases between. The CDR3 spans 13 residues. Looked up from germline, CDR1 is SGHAT and CDR2 is FQNNGV. The CDR3 nucleotides are TGTGCCAGCAGTTATTTAGGGGCAGATACGCAGTATTTT. Protein: CASSYLGADTQYF. Complete variable domain (other parts from reference TRBV11-2 and TRBJ2-3): EAGVAQSPRYKIIEKRQSVAFWCNPISGHATLYWYQQILGQGPKLLIQFQNNGVVDDSQLPKDRFSAERLKGVDSTLKIQPAKLEDSAVYLCASSYLGADTQYFGPGTRLTVL.

The chain uses TRBV4-1 and TRBJ1-5; D is possibly TRBD1 (5 bases). Germline CDR1 MGHRA, CDR2 YSYEKL. The CDR3 extends over 15 amino acids. Trimming shortened V by 5 bases and J by 0 bases, and 11 bases separated the two germline ends. As DNA, the CDR3 is TGCGCCAGCAGCTCGCGGGACGGTAGCAATCAGCCCCAGCATTTT. Translating it yields CASSSRDGSNQPQHF.

Here the CDR3 reads CASSLPRGGARTEAFF. As DNA, the CDR3 is TGTGCCAGCAGCTTGCCCCGGGGGGGGGCTAGAACTGAAGCTTTCTTT. J is TRBJ1-1 and V is TRBV5-4, with a weak D call TRBD1 (6 bases). The CDR3 extends over 16 amino acids. Between the trimmed V and J ends, which lost 1 base and 5 bases, there was a span of 18 bases. Germline V lookup: CDR1 SGHNT, CDR2 YYREEE (reference sequence).

This clone was recorded a few times. The rearrangement joins TRBV9 to TRBJ1-1; D possibly corresponds to TRBD1 (5 bases). Germline V gene sequence: CDR1 SGDLS, CDR2 YYNGEE. This CDR3 has 14 amino acids. Trimming stripped 3 bases from V and 6 bases from J, with 15 bases between. The CDR3: CASSGAGSNAEAFF. The CDR3 DNA reads TGTGCCAGCAGCGGAGCAGGGAGTAACGCTGAAGCTTTCTTT.

The V gene is TRBV12-5, the J gene TRBJ1-2, with a tentative D call TRBD1 (6 bases). CDR3 length: 13 residues. V lost 6 bases, J lost 6 bases, and 14 bases lay in between. CDR1 and CDR2 (germline): LGHNT, FRNRAP. The DNA for the CDR3 is TGTGCTAGTGGGCCCCCCGGGGGGCATGGCTACACCTTC. It encodes CASGPPGGHGYTF.

This sequence joins TRBV6-5 and TRBJ1-2, with a weak D call TRBD1 (6 bases). Trimming pared 5 bases from V and 6 bases from J, leaving 7 bases between. Germline values: CDR1 MNHEY, CDR2 SVGAGI. The length of the CDR3 is 11 residues. CDR3 coding DNA: TGTGCCAGCAGTACAGGGAATGGCTACACCTTC. It encodes CASSTGNGYTF.

The V gene is TRBV5-4, the J gene TRBJ2-1, with TRBD2 matching 9 bases. This CDR3 contains 15 residues. The J segment lost 5 bases and the V segment lost 4 bases, leaving 7 bases of the junction unmatched. Germline CDR1 reads SGHNT; CDR2 reads YYREEE (reference sequence). The CDR3 region is CASSGASGENNEQFF. CDR3 sequence (DNA): TGTGCCAGCAGCGGGGCTAGCGGGGAGAACAATGAGCAGTTCTTC.

This chain uses TRBV9 with TRBJ1-1; TRBD1 aligns across 9 bases. With 4 bases clipped from V and 5 bases from J, the junction kept 9 bases outside the gene matches. The germline V gene has CDR1 SGDLS and CDR2 YYNGEE. CDR3 size: 15 residues. CDR3: CASSPPQGASTEAFF. Written as DNA, the CDR3 is TGTGCCAGCAGCCCCCCACAGGGGGCAAGTACTGAAGCTTTCTTT.

With regard to this clone: Other DNA sequences within the sample encode an identical CDR3. The chain employs TRBV9 and TRBJ1-1; no firm D call. V dropped 0 bases and J dropped 3 bases, with 6 bases sitting between them. The CDR3 has 13 amino acids. Germline lookup yields CDR1 SGDLS and CDR2 YYNGEE. CDR3 loop: CASSVGGDTEAFF. As DNA, the CDR3 is TGTGCCAGCAGCGTAGGCGGGGACACTGAAGCTTTCTTT.

The chain links TRBV5-6 to TRBJ1-3, with TRBD1 identical over 7 bases. CDR1 is SGHDT and CDR2 is YYEEEE in the germline V gene. The CDR3 is 16 residues long. V dropped 3 bases and J dropped 0; count of bases not matched to a gene: 6. The CDR3 DNA is TGTGCCAGCAGCTGGGATCGGGACAGCTCTGGAAACACCATATATTTT. Amino acids: CASSWDRDSSGNTIYF.

The chain employs TRBV10-3 and TRBJ2-1; D is possibly TRBD1 or TRBD2 (5 bases each). The germline V gene encodes CDR1 ENHRY and CDR2 SYGVKD. Trimming removed 6 bases at V and 6 bases at J, with 15 bases between. This CDR3 has 14 residues. This CDR3 is CAIRGDLGVNEQFF. CDR3 nucleotide sequence: TGTGCCATCAGGGGGGACCTGGGGGTCAATGAGCAGTTCTTC.

This chain uses TRBV7-9 with TRBJ1-4, with D tentatively TRBD1 (6 bases). Trimming shortened V by 5 bases and J by 2 bases, and 18 bases separated the two germline ends. The CDR3 sequence is 17 residues long. Germline V CDR1 and CDR2: SEHNR, FQNEAQ (reference sequence). The CDR3 reads CASSTRQASWTNEKLFF. CDR3 nucleotides: TGTGCCAGCAGCACTCGACAGGCCTCCTGGACTAATGAAAAACTGTTTTTT.

The genes are TRBV19 and TRBJ2-2; possible D gene TRBD1, 6 bases. This CDR3 has 14 residues. CDR1 LNHDA and CDR2 SQIVND come from the germline V gene (reference sequence). V was cut by 5 bases and J by 6 bases, with 13 bases left in between. The CDR3 sequence is CASSPAGAAGELFF. CDR3 in DNA: TGTGCCAGTAGTCCGGCAGGGGCGGCCGGGGAGCTGTTTTTT. Full variable domain (outside the CDR3, taken from reference TRBV19 and TRBJ2-2): DGGITQSPKYLFRKEGQNVTLSCEQNLNHDAMYWYRQDPGQGLRLIYYSQIVNDFQKGDIAEGYSVSREKKESFPLTVTSAQKNPTAFYLCASSPAGAAGELFFGEGSRLTVL.

The J gene is TRBJ1-2, the V gene TRBV2; weak D call: TRBD1 (5 bases). V lost 2 bases, J lost 9 bases, and 25 bases lay in between. This CDR3 has 17 amino acids. Germline values: CDR1 SNHLY, CDR2 FYNNEI. CDR3 in DNA: TGTGCCAGCAGTGAACCCGAATGGGGGACCGTTACTATGAGCTACACCTTC. It is translated as CASSEPEWGTVTMSYTF.

The rearrangement links TRBV6-5 to TRBJ2-1; D is perhaps TRBD2 (5 bases). Germline lookup yields CDR1 MNHEY and CDR2 SVGAGI. The V gene lost 2 bases and the J gene lost 6 bases, with 11 bases spanning the gap. The CDR3 sequence is 14 residues long. The CDR3 spells CASSYGSWGNEQFF. The CDR3 DNA follows: TGTGCCAGCAGTTACGGGAGCTGGGGCAATGAGCAGTTCTTC.

The table lists this clone with a count of one. This specimen includes other DNA sequences encoding the same CDR3. This chain connects TRBV5-1 to TRBJ2-2; no clear D. The CDR3 loop spans 11 amino acids. The V gene's germline CDR1 is SGHRS and CDR2 YFSETQ. Trimming took off 4 bases at V and 6 bases at J, with 4 bases between the two ends. As DNA, the CDR3 is TGCGCCAGCAGCCGTTCCGGGGAGCTGTTTTTT. Translation gives CASSRSGELFF.

In regard to this clone: Different DNA sequences within this sample yield the same CDR3. The chain has TRBV9 and TRBJ2-7; TRBD1 matches at 10 bases. CDR3 length: 14 residues. J lost 2 bases, V lost 4 bases, and 3 bases had no gene match. Germline V CDR1 and CDR2: SGDLS, YYNGEE. Here the CDR3 reads CASSPGQGAYEQYF. The CDR3 region has the DNA TGTGCCAGCAGCCCAGGACAGGGGGCCTACGAGCAGTACTTC.

The chain is built from TRBV4-3 and TRBJ1-2; D ambiguous. Per the germline V gene, CDR1 is LGHNA and CDR2 is YSLEER. The V and J ends lost 1 base and 3 bases respectively, with 12 bases between them. This CDR3 is 15 amino acids long. CDR3 nucleotide sequence: TGCGCCAGCAGCCAAGCGCAATCAGTGGACTATGGCTACACCTTC. It translates to CASSQAQSVDYGYTF.

CDR3 residues: CARGAGGRGNEQFF. The DNA for the CDR3 is TGTGCCAGGGGGGCGGGAGGAAGGGGTAATGAGCAGTTCTTC. The J gene is TRBJ2-1, the V gene TRBV6-1; 8 bases line up with TRBD2. The CDR3 sequence is 14 residues long. Germline V gives CDR1 MNHNS, CDR2 SASEGT. Unmatched junction bases numbered 11, after V lost 9 bases and J lost 7 bases.